This TCR beta chain was obtained from a study of blood T cell repertoires in COVID-19. Study background: From T cells, B-cell-depleted T cells, or PBMCs came the material, which was cDNA or gDNA.

Measured with immunoSEQ multiplex PCR; TCRdb has only the in-frame clones, and not every one. The sample lists about 27,000 clones, 82% seen once, with 1.8% in the top ten. CDR1 SGHKS and CDR2 YYEKEE come from the germline V gene (reference sequence). V shed 4 bases and J shed 1 base, with 10 bases lying between them. CDR3 size: 14 residues. Material: peripheral blood. This sequence joins TRBV5-5 and TRBJ2-3, with D perhaps matching TRBD2 (5 bases). The receptor was isolated from a man older than 75 with active or convalescent COVID-19. The CDR3 DNA sequence: TGTGCCAGCAGCCTAAGCGGCCGCACAGATACGCAGTATTTT. Its protein is CASSLSGRTDTQYF.